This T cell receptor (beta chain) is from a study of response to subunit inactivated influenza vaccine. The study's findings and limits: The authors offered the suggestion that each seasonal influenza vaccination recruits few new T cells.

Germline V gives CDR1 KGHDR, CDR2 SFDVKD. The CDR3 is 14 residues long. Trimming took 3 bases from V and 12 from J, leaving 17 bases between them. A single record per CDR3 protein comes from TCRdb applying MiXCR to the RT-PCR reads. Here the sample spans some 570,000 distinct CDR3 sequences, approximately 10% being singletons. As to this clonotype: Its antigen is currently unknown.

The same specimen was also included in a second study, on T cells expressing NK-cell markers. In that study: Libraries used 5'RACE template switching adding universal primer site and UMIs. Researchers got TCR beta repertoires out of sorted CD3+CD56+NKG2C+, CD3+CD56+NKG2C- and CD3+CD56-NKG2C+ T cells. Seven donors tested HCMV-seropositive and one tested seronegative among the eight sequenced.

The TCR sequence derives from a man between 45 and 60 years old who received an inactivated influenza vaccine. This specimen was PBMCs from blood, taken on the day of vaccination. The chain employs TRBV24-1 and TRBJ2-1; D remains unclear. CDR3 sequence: CATSDTSLVRTQFF. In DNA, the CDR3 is TGTGCCACCAGTGATACCTCCCTGGTTCGGACGCAGTTCTTC.